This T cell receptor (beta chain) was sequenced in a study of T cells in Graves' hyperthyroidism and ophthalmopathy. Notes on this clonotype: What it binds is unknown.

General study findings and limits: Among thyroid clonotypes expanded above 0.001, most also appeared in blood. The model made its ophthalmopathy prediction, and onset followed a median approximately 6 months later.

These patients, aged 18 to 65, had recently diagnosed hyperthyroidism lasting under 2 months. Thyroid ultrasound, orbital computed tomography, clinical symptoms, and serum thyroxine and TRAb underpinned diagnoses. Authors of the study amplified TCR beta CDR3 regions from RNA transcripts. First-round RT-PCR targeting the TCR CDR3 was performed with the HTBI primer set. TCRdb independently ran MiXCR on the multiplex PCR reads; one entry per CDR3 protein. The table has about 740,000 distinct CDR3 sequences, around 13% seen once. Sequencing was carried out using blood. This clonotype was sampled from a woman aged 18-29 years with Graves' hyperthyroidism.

The CDR3 bases are TGCAGTGCTAGAGGGTCCCCAGCCCATGGCTACACCTTC. The encoded protein is CSARGSPAHGYTF. The chain combines TRBV20-1 with TRBJ1-2; no definite D call. Germline V gene sequence: CDR1 DFQATT, CDR2 SNEGSKA (reference sequence). V lost 1 base and J lost 6, with 12 bases in between. The CDR3 is 13 residues long.